The 30 T cell receptor beta chains presented below share a single source sample, sequenced in a study of shared clonotypes between healthy human individuals. Sequenced by immunoSEQ multiplex PCR; TCRdb stores in-frame clones only, minus some. The data show under 600,000 clones, around 95% seen once. Sequencing was done on a sample of naive CD4+ T cells sorted from blood. Subset of the sample: CD45RA+ positively selected. All receptors derive from a woman in her thirties in good health.

The chain is built from TRBV28 and TRBJ1-4; D gene uncertain. Deletions cut 2 bases from V and 1 base from J, with 5 bases between. Germline V gives CDR1 MDHEN, CDR2 SYDVKM. The CDR3 loop spans 14 amino acids. CDR3 protein: CASSLGITNEKLFF. The CDR3 nucleotides are TGTGCCAGCAGTTTAGGGATAACTAATGAAAAACTGTTTTTT.

A word on this clone: At one end, the junction sequence differs from germline, possibly due to a read error. CDR3 in DNA: TGTGCCAGCAGCGAATCGGGACGCTCAAGCTCCTACAATGAGCAGTTCTTC. As protein: CASSESGRSSSYNEQFF. The chain uses TRBV25-1 and TRBJ2-1; D is tentatively TRBD1 or TRBD2 (5 bases each). Germline V CDR1 and CDR2: MGHDK, SYGVNS. There are 17 residues in the CDR3. The full variable domain, in which reference TRBV25-1 and TRBJ2-1 provide the parts outside the CDR3, is EADIYQTPRYLVIGTGKKITLECSQTMGHDKMYWYQQDPGMELHLIHYSYGVNSTEKGDLSSESTVSRIRTEHFPLTLESARPSHTSQYLCASSESGRSSSYNEQFFGPGTRLTVL.

V usage is TRBV5-6 and J usage is TRBJ2-3, with TRBD2 matching over 14 bases. J gave up 5 bases and V 4 bases, and 15 bases lay outside the gene matches. Germline CDR1 is SGHDT and CDR2 is YYEEEE. This CDR3 has 19 amino acids. Here the CDR3 reads CASSALRTSGRLPGDTQYF. The CDR3 nucleotides are TGTGCCAGCAGCGCCCTGCGGACTAGCGGGAGGCTTCCCGGAGATACGCAGTATTTT.

The chain joins TRBV7-2 to TRBJ2-7, with D possibly being TRBD1 or TRBD2 (5 bases each). The CDR3 loop spans 15 amino acids. The V gene's germline CDR1 is SGHTA and CDR2 FQGNSA. Trimming shortened V by 3 bases and J by 3 bases, and 15 bases separated the two germline ends. As DNA, the CDR3 is TGTGCCAGCAGCTTGGGGGACGGTGGGAGCTACGAGCAGTACTTC. Amino acids: CASSLGDGGSYEQYF.

This chain connects TRBV2 to TRBJ2-5; the match to TRBD1 covers 9 bases. The germline V gene encodes CDR1 SNHLY and CDR2 FYNNEI. V shed 5 bases and J 4 bases; nucleotides not matched to a gene: 8. The CDR3 has 15 residues. The CDR3 nucleotides read TGTGCCAGCAGTCGGACAGGGGTTCTTCTAGAGACCCAGTACTTC. It is translated as CASSRTGVLLETQYF.

A remark on this clone: The DNA is left out, because the CDR3 cannot be placed on it with certainty; the CDR3 is given as TCRdb lists it. The rearrangement links TRBV21-1 to TRBJ1-3. TRBV21-1 is a pseudogene segment. The CDR3 spans 16 amino acids, including both terminal residues. CDR3 loop: CASSKVAGGSGNTIYF.

This clone was counted only a few times. The sample holds other DNA sequences that translate to the same CDR3. The chain combines TRBV6-5 with TRBJ1-1; 7 bases match TRBD1. This CDR3 spans 13 amino acids. The J segment lost 1 base and the V segment lost 6 bases, leaving 2 bases of the junction unmatched. From germline, CDR1 is MNHEY and CDR2 SVGAGI. The CDR3 spells CASSRDRNTEAFF. The CDR3 region has the DNA TGTGCCAGCAGCCGGGACAGGAACACTGAAGCTTTCTTT.

The chain is built from TRBV6-5 and TRBJ2-5; TRBD1 matches at 7 bases. Germline CDR1 reads MNHEY; CDR2 reads SVGAGI. The CDR3 consists of 16 residues. Trimming cost V 0 bases and J 3 bases; bases outside gene matches: 7. The CDR3 bases are TGTGCCAGCAGTTACTCGATTAGGGGGCTTGAAGAGACCCAGTACTTC. Translating gives CASSYSIRGLEETQYF.

This clone has only one observation. V gene TRBV7-2 combines with J gene TRBJ2-7; 7 nucleotides match TRBD2. V trimming: 5 bases; J trimming: 7 bases; junction bases outside the gene matches: 11. The V gene's germline CDR1 is SGHTA and CDR2 FQGNSA. CDR3 size: 14 residues. CDR3 loop: CASSVTSVEVEQYF. CDR3 DNA sequence: TGTGCCAGCAGCGTCACTAGCGTGGAAGTGGAGCAGTACTTC.

With regard to this clone: Other DNA sequences in the same sample also yield this CDR3. The rearrangement links TRBV5-1 to TRBJ1-1; D is undetermined. The CDR3 is 13 residues long. Germline loops: CDR1 SGHRS, CDR2 YFSETQ. Trimming took 5 bases from V and 2 from J, leaving 10 bases between them. CDR3 sequence: CASSTTLNTEAFF. CDR3 in DNA: TGCGCCAGCAGTACCACGTTAAACACTGAAGCTTTCTTT.

V is TRBV28 and J is TRBJ1-1; D might be TRBD1 (5 bases). This CDR3 is built from 15 residues. Germline CDR1 MDHEN, CDR2 SYDVKM. V was clipped by 3 bases and J by 2 bases, with 13 bases between them. The CDR3 reads CASSFSGGGNTEAFF. The CDR3 nucleotides are TGTGCCAGCAGTTTTAGCGGGGGTGGAAACACTGAAGCTTTCTTT.

This sequence joins TRBV28 and TRBJ2-7; 14 nucleotides agree with TRBD2. The CDR3 totals 15 residues. Germline values: CDR1 MDHEN, CDR2 SYDVKM. V was pared by 6 bases and J by 4 bases, with 5 bases of the junction left unmatched. The CDR3 reads CASSQRTSGGYEQYF. In DNA, the CDR3 is TGTGCCAGCAGCCAGCGGACTAGCGGGGGGTACGAGCAGTACTTC.

The chain combines TRBV29-1 with TRBJ2-3, with no clear D. The CDR3 spans 10 residues. The V gene lost 4 bases and the J gene lost 4 bases, with 3 bases spanning the gap. Germline CDR1 is SQVTM and CDR2 is ANQGSEA. The CDR3 reads CSVGPDTQYF. CDR3 nucleotides: TGCAGCGTTGGTCCAGATACGCAGTATTTT.

The rearrangement uses TRBV28 and TRBJ1-3, with 9 positions matching TRBD1. In germline, CDR1 is MDHEN, CDR2 SYDVKM. V shed 6 bases and J 0 bases; nucleotides not matched to a gene: 3. The CDR3 extends over 15 amino acids. The CDR3 DNA follows: TGTGCCAGCAGGGGGGACAGGGTCTCTGGAAACACCATATATTTT. Its protein is CASRGDRVSGNTIYF.

The rearrangement joins TRBV25-1 to TRBJ2-1; 10 positions agree with TRBD1. J lost 5 bases, V lost 1 base, and 8 bases had no gene match. The CDR3 loop spans 17 amino acids. Germline CDR1 MGHDK, CDR2 SYGVNS. CDR3 DNA sequence: TGTGCCAGCAGTGAATTCCCCTCGGGACAGGGGAACAATGAGCAGTTCTTC. This sequence encodes CASSEFPSGQGNNEQFF.

A single count supports this clone. V usage is TRBV10-3 and J usage is TRBJ2-7; D might be TRBD1 or TRBD2, each matching 6 bases. CDR3 length equals 15 residues. Trimming left V 0 bases short and J 8 bases short, with 17 bases between. Germline V gives CDR1 ENHRY, CDR2 SYGVKD. The CDR3 nucleotides are TGTGCCATCAGTGAGTCGAGGGGGGCCGGTGGTAAGCAGTACTTC. Residues: CAISESRGAGGKQYF.

This clone was counted once. The chain uses TRBV10-3 and TRBJ2-3, with D maybe TRBD2 (5 bases). Trimming pared 1 base from V and 5 bases from J, leaving 10 bases between. This CDR3 is 14 amino acids long. CDR1 ENHRY and CDR2 SYGVKD come from the germline V gene. The CDR3 DNA sequence: TGTGCCATCAGTGAGTTCCGTGAGGGAGATACGCAGTATTTT. Protein product: CAISEFREGDTQYF.

This clone was observed once. V gene TRBV29-1 combines with J gene TRBJ2-1; TRBD2 aligns across 8 bases. The germline gives CDR1 SQVTM, CDR2 ANQGSEA. Unmatched junction bases numbered 7, after V lost 2 bases and J lost 7 bases. The CDR3 is 14 amino acids. The CDR3 coding sequence is TGCAGCGTTGAAACCAGCGGGAGAATAAATGAGCAGTTCTTC. Translating gives CSVETSGRINEQFF.

The V call is TRBV11-2, the J call TRBJ2-5, with 11 bases lining up with TRBD1. Germline CDR1 SGHAT, CDR2 FQNNGV. The CDR3 has 14 residues. V was pared by 5 bases and J by 4 bases, with 3 bases of the junction left unmatched. As DNA, the CDR3 is TGTGCCAGCAGCCGGACAGGGGGCCGAGAGACCCAGTACTTC. This codes for CASSRTGGRETQYF.

This chain joins TRBV28 and TRBJ2-3; D not resolved. Per germline, CDR1 MDHEN and CDR2 SYDVKM. V was clipped by 6 bases and J by 1 base, with 14 bases between them. The length of the CDR3 is 15 residues. The CDR3 DNA sequence: TGTGCCAGCAGCGCTTCAGGACCCGGCACAGATACGCAGTATTTT. Amino acids: CASSASGPGTDTQYF.

The rearrangement uses TRBV11-2 and TRBJ2-1, with 7 nucleotides matching TRBD2. This CDR3 contains 15 residues. Germline loops: CDR1 SGHAT, CDR2 FQNNGV. Trimming cost V 7 bases and J 0 bases; bases outside gene matches: 6. DNA for the CDR3: TGTGCCAGCACCTCCGGGGGGAGCTCCTACAATGAGCAGTTCTTC. As protein: CASTSGGSSYNEQFF.

The chain is built from TRBV5-1 and TRBJ1-3; D is unresolved. The ends were cut back, 0 bases at V and 2 bases at J, with 6 bases in the middle. This CDR3 region has 14 residues. Germline CDR1 is SGHRS and CDR2 is YFSETQ. DNA for the CDR3: TGCGCCAGCAGCTTGGGAGGGACTGGAAACACCATATATTTT. Protein product: CASSLGGTGNTIYF. The full variable domain, with the rest looked up from reference TRBV5-1 and TRBJ1-3, is KAGVTQTPRYLIKTRGQQVTLSCSPISGHRSVSWYQQTPGQGLQFLFEYFSETQRNKGNFPGRFSGRQFSNSRSEMNVSTLELGDSALYLCASSLGGTGNTIYFGEGSWLTVV.

The chain carries TRBV4-2 and TRBJ2-5; D unclear. Gene TRBJ2-7 matches the end of the DNA better, so the J call may be wrong. The CDR3 covers 11 residues. Germline CDR1 reads LGHNA; CDR2 reads YNFKEQ. CDR3 coding DNA: TGTGCCAGCAGCTCGCACTACGAGCAGTACTTC. The encoded protein is CASSSHYEQYF.

CDR3 residues: CASGAGYYNEQFF. The CDR3 DNA reads as TGCGCCAGCGGTGCGGGGTACTACAATGAGCAGTTCTTC. This sequence joins TRBV5-1 and TRBJ2-1; a possible D gene is TRBD2 (6 bases). Germline CDR1 reads SGHRS; CDR2 reads YFSETQ. There are 13 residues in the CDR3. Trimming took 7 bases from V and 3 from J, leaving 11 bases between them. Complete variable domain (other parts from reference TRBV5-1 and TRBJ2-1): KAGVTQTPRYLIKTRGQQVTLSCSPISGHRSVSWYQQTPGQGLQFLFEYFSETQRNKGNFPGRFSGRQFSNSRSEMNVSTLELGDSALYLCASGAGYYNEQFFGPGTRLTVL.

The V and J genes are TRBV5-1 and TRBJ2-7; 8 nucleotides align to TRBD1. The trim removed 0 bases at V and 2 bases at J, leaving 4 bases unmatched. CDR3 length equals 15 residues. The V gene's germline CDR1 is SGHRS and CDR2 YFSETQ. As DNA, the CDR3 is TGCGCCAGCAGCTTGGGTAAGACAGGGGCCTACGAGCAGTACTTC. Amino acid sequence: CASSLGKTGAYEQYF. Full variable domain (rest looked up from reference TRBV5-1 and TRBJ2-7): KAGVTQTPRYLIKTRGQQVTLSCSPISGHRSVSWYQQTPGQGLQFLFEYFSETQRNKGNFPGRFSGRQFSNSRSEMNVSTLELGDSALYLCASSLGKTGAYEQYFGPGTRLTVT.

The J gene is TRBJ2-1, the V gene TRBV28; TRBD2 matches 8 bases. CDR3 size: 12 residues. The junction had 3 bases not matched to a gene; V was cut back by 6 bases and J by 8 bases. Germline loops: CDR1 MDHEN, CDR2 SYDVKM. CDR3 DNA: TGTGCCAGCAGCCTTAGCGGGGATGAGCAGTTCTTC. Protein product: CASSLSGDEQFF.

V and J are TRBV25-1 and TRBJ2-5; TRBD1 might be the D (6 bases). Germline assignment: CDR1 MGHDK and CDR2 SYGVNS. This CDR3 is 15 amino acids long. V was pared by 4 bases and J by 2 bases, with 14 bases between. DNA of the CDR3: TGTGCCAGCAGTGGCTCTTTGGGGGCGCAAGAGACCCAGTACTTC. Amino acids: CASSGSLGAQETQYF.

The DNA of the CDR3 is TGTGCCAGCAGTTCTAGCAGTGAGCAGTTCTTC. Protein sequence: CASSSSSEQFF. The rearrangement uses TRBV28 and TRBJ2-1; maybe TRBD2 (5 bases). The ends were cut back, 4 bases at V and 9 bases at J, with 7 bases in the middle. CDR1 and CDR2 (germline): MDHEN, SYDVKM. CDR3 length: 11 amino acids.

The rearrangement uses TRBV13 and TRBJ2-7, with a tentative D call TRBD1 (5 bases). Germline CDR1 PRHDT, CDR2 FYEKMQ (reference sequence). CDR3 length: 17 residues. V shed 0 bases and J shed 1 base, with 16 bases lying between them. CDR3 coding DNA: TGTGCCAGCAGCTTAGGTTACATCAAAGGGGCATCCTACGAGCAGTACTTC. It yields the protein CASSLGYIKGASYEQYF.

The chain uses TRBV19 and TRBJ1-1, with D possibly TRBD1 on 5 matching bases. This CDR3 is 17 amino acids long. Germline V gene lookup returns CDR1 LNHDA and CDR2 SQIVND (reference sequence). Trimming cost V 5 bases and J 3 bases, with 22 bases left between them. CDR3 protein: CASSVLRAGAKDTEAFF. DNA of the CDR3: TGTGCCAGTAGTGTCCTCAGGGCCGGGGCTAAGGACACTGAAGCTTTCTTT.